This T cell receptor (beta chain) emerged from a study of T cells in Graves' hyperthyroidism and ophthalmopathy. Worth noting for this clonotype: The antigen is not known.

Amplified TCR beta CDR3 regions came from RNA transcripts. Initially, a first-round RT-PCR of the TCR CDR3 employed the HTBI primer set. A single record per CDR3 protein comes from TCRdb applying MiXCR to the multiplex PCR reads. The sample has around 520,000 distinct CDR3 sequences; around 13% are singletons. There are 15 residues in the CDR3. From germline, CDR1 is SGHVS and CDR2 FQNEAQ. The ends were cut back, 5 bases at V and 8 bases at J, with 18 bases in the middle. Hyperthyroidism had been newly diagnosed in patients aged 18 to 65, and its duration was under 2 months. The diagnostic basis comprised clinical symptoms, serum thyroxine and TRAb, thyroid ultrasound and orbital computed tomography. Study observations and caveats: Through a model of 13 V-J features, ophthalmopathy was separated from stable hyperthyroidism. Clonotypes that were expanded in thyroid above 0.001 mostly appeared in blood too.

The sample consisted of blood. This TCR was recovered from a woman between 35 and 50 years old with Graves' hyperthyroidism. The chain couples TRBV7-8 to TRBJ1-4; D unresolved. DNA of the CDR3: TGTGCCAGCAGCCAGTGGACGGACTTGGGGGAAAAACTGTTTTTT. Amino acid sequence: CASSQWTDLGEKLFF.